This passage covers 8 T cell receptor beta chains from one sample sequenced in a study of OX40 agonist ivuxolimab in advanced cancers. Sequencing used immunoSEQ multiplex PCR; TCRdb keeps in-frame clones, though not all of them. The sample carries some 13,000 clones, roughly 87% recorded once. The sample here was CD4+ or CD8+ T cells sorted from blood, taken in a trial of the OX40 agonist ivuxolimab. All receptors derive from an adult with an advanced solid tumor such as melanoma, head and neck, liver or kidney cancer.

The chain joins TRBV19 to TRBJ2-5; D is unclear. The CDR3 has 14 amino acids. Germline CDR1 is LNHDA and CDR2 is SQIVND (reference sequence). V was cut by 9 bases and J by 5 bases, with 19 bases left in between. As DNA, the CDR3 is TGTGCCAGCCTTGGTGGTCATCCCACGGAGACCCAGTACTTC. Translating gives CASLGGHPTETQYF. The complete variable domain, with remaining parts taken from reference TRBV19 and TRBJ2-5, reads DGGITQSPKYLFRKEGQNVTLSCEQNLNHDAMYWYRQDPGQGLRLIYYSQIVNDFQKGDIAEGYSVSREKKESFPLTVTSAQKNPTAFYLCASLGGHPTETQYFGPGTRLLVL.

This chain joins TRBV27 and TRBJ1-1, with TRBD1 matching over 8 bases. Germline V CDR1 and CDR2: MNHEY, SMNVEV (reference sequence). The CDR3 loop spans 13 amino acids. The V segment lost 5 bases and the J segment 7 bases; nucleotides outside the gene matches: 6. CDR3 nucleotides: TGTGCCAGCAGTCTTGTACAGGGGGATGAAGCTTTCTTT. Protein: CASSLVQGDEAFF.

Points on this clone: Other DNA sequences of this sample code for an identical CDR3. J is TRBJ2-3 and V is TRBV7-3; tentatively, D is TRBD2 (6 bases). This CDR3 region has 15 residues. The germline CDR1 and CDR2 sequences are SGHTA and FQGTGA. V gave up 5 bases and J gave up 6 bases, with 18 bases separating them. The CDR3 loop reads CASSPDSGGTDTQYF. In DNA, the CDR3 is TGTGCCAGCAGCCCCGACAGTGGAGGGACCGATACGCAGTATTTT.

This CDR3 is CASSQLHRAGQPQHF. For the CDR3, the DNA is TGCGCCAGCAGCCAACTTCACAGGGCGGGGCAGCCCCAGCATTTT. The chain is built from TRBV4-1 and TRBJ1-5; maybe TRBD1 (6 bases). In germline, CDR1 is MGHRA, CDR2 YSYEKL. The length of the CDR3 is 15 residues. Trimming took 2 bases from V and 7 from J, leaving 15 bases between them.

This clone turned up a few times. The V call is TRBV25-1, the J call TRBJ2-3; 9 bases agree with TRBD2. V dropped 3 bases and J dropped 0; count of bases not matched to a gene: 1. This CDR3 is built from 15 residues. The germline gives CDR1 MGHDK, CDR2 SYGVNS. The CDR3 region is CASSDGLASTDTQYF. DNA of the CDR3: TGTGCCAGCAGTGACGGACTAGCGAGCACAGATACGCAGTATTTT.

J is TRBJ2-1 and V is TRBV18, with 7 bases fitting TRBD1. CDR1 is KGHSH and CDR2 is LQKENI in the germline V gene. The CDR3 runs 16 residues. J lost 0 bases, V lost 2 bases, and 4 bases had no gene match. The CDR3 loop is CASSPSGGNSYNEQFF. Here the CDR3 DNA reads TGTGCCAGCTCACCATCAGGGGGAAACTCCTACAATGAGCAGTTCTTC.

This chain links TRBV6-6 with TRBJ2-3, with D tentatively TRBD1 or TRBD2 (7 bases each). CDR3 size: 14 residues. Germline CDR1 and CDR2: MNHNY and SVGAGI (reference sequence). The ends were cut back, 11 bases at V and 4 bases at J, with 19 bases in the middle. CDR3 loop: CAGGGPTGADTQYF. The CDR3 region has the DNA TGTGCCGGGGGGGGACCCACAGGGGCAGATACGCAGTATTTT.

The CDR3 region is CASSLGGLNNEQFF. As DNA, the CDR3 is TGTGCCAGCAGCTTAGGGGGTTTGAACAATGAGCAGTTCTTC. The chain uses TRBV11-2 and TRBJ2-1, with unresolved D. V was cut by 1 base and J by 5 bases, with 9 bases left in between. The CDR3 has 14 amino acids. Germline V gene sequence: CDR1 SGHAT, CDR2 FQNNGV.